This T cell receptor beta chain was found in a study of blood T cell repertoires in COVID-19. About the study: Italy, Spain and the United States were the sources of the convalescent and acute COVID-19 samples. Sample material is recorded as cDNA or gDNA derived from T cells, B-cell-depleted T cells, or PBMCs.

This clone turned up a few times. The germline V gene has CDR1 KGHSH and CDR2 LQKENI. Trimming stripped 3 bases from V and 2 bases from J, with 13 bases between. The CDR3 length is 15 residues. Original analysis: Estimates of nucleated cell counts were drawn from the amplification of reference gene primers. The protocol was immunoSEQ multiplex PCR, while the TCRdb copy is restricted to in-frame clones and leaves out a portion. The V and J calls and clone size are taken from that table; D and trimming were inferred from the DNA. The sample holds roughly 120,000 clones, over 70% seen once. This clonotype originated in a human donor in a cohort sampled during active or convalescent COVID-19. Sequenced: peripheral blood. The chain uses TRBV18 and TRBJ1-1; possible D gene TRBD1, 5 bases. This CDR3 is CASSPSGHLNTEAFF. As DNA, the CDR3 is TGTGCCAGCTCACCGTCTGGACACTTAAACACTGAAGCTTTCTTT.